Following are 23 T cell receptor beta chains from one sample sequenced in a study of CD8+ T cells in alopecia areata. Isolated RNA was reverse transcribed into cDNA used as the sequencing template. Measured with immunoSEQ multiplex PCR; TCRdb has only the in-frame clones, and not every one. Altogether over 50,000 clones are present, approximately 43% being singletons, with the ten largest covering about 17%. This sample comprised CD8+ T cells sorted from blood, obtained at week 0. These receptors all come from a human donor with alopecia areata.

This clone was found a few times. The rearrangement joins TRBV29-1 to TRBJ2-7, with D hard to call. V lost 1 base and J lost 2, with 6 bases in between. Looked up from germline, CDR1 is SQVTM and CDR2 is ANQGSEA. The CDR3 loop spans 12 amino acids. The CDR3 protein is CSVEGRTYEQYF. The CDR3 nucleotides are TGCAGCGTTGAAGGTCGGACCTACGAGCAGTACTTC.

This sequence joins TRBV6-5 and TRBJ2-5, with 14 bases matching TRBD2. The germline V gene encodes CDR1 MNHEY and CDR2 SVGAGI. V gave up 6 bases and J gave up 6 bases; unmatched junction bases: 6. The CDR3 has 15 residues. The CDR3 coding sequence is TGTGCCAGCAGCCCGGGACTAGCGGGAGTGAAGACCCAGTACTTC. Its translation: CASSPGLAGVKTQYF.

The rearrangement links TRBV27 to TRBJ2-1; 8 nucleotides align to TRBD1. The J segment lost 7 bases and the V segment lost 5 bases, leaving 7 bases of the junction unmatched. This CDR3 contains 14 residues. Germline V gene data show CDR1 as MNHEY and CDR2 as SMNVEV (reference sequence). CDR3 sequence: CASSLGQGRNEQFF. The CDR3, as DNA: TGTGCCAGCAGTCTAGGACAGGGTAGAAATGAGCAGTTCTTC.

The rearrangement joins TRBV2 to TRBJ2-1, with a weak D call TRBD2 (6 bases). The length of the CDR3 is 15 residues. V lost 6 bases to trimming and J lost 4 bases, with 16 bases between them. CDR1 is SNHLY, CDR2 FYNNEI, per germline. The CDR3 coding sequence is TGTGCCAGCAGGCCCGCCGGGGGATGGTACAATGAGCAGTTCTTC. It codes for CASRPAGGWYNEQFF.

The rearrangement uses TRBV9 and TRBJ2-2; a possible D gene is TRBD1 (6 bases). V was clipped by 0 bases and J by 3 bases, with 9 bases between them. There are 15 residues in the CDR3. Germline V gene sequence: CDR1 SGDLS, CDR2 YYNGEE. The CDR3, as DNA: TGTGCCAGCAGCGTAGGAGGGGGATACACCGGGGAGCTGTTTTTT. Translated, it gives CASSVGGGYTGELFF.

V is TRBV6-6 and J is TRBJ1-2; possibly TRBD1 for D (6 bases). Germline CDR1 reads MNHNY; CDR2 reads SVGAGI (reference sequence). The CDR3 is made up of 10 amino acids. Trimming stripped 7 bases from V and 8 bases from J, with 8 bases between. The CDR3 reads CASIGQGYTF. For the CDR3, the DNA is TGTGCCAGCATCGGACAGGGCTACACCTTC.

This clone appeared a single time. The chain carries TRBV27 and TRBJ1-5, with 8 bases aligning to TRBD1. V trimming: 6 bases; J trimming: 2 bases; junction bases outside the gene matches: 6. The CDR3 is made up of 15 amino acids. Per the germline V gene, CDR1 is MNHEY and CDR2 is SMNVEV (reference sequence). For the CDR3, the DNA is TGTGCCAGCAGGGGGACAGGCAATGGCAATCAGCCCCAGCATTTT. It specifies CASRGTGNGNQPQHF.

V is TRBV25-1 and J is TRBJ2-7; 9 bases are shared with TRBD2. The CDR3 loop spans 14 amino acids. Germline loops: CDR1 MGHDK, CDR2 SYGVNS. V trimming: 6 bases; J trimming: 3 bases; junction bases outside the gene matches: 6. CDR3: CASSLSSGNYEQYF. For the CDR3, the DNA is TGTGCCAGCAGCTTATCTAGCGGGAACTACGAGCAGTACTTC.

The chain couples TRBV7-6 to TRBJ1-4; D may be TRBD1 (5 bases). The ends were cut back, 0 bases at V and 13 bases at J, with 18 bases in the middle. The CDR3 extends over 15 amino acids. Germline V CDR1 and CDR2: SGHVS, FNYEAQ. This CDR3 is CASSLAGPRALGLFF. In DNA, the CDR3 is TGTGCCAGCAGCTTAGCCGGACCCAGGGCACTAGGACTGTTTTTT. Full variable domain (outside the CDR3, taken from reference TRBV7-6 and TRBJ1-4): GAGVSQSPRYKVTKRGQDVALRCDPISGHVSLYWYRQALGQGPEFLTYFNYEAQQDKSGLPNDRFSAERPEGSISTLTIQRTEQRDSAMYRCASSLAGPRALGLFFGSGTQLSVL.

CDR3 sequence (DNA): TGTGCCAGCAGTGGAGGGGACAGGGGGCTCGGGCACGAGCAGTACTTC. This translates into CASSGGDRGLGHEQYF. The chain links TRBV27 to TRBJ2-7; 12 bases map to TRBD1. Looked up from germline, CDR1 is MNHEY and CDR2 is SMNVEV (reference sequence). V lost 5 bases to trimming and J lost 5 bases; unmatched junction nucleotides: 10. The CDR3 loop spans 16 amino acids.

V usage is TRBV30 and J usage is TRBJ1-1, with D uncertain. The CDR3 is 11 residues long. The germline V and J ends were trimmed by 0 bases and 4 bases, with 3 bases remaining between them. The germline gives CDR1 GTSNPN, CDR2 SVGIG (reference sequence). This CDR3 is CAWSVSTEAFF. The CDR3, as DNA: TGTGCCTGGAGTGTAAGCACTGAAGCTTTCTTT.

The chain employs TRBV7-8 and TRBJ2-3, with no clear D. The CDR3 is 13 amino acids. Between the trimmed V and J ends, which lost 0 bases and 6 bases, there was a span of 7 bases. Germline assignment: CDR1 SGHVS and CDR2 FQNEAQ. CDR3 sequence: CASSLAVRDTQYF. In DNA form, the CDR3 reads TGTGCCAGCAGCTTAGCGGTTAGGGATACGCAGTATTTT.

The CDR3 nucleotides are TGTGCCAGCAGTGGCCTAGCGGGCCTCGAGCAGTACTTC. Translated: CASSGLAGLEQYF. The chain has TRBV25-1 and TRBJ2-7, with 8 positions matching TRBD2. Germline loops: CDR1 MGHDK, CDR2 SYGVNS. The CDR3 has 13 residues. Losses at the gene ends were 4 bases for V and 6 bases for J; bases not matched to a gene: 5.

CDR3: CASSLWGEKLFF. The DNA of the CDR3 is TGTGCCAGCAGTTTATGGGGTGAAAAACTGTTTTTT. V gene TRBV27 combines with J gene TRBJ1-4; no firm D call. This CDR3 is 12 amino acids long. Germline CDR1 MNHEY, CDR2 SMNVEV (reference sequence). The germline V and J ends were trimmed by 1 base and 7 bases, with 4 bases remaining between them.

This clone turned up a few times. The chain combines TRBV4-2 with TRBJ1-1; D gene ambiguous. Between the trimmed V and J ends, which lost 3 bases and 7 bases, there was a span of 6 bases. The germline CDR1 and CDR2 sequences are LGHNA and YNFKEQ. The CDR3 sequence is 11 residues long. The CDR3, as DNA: TGTGCCAGCAGCCAGGGGAATGAAGCTTTCTTT. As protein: CASSQGNEAFF.

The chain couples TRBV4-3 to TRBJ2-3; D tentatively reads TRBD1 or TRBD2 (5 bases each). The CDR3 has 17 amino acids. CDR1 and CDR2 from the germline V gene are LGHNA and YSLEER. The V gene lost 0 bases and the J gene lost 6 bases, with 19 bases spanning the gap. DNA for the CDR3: TGCGCCAGCAGCCAAGAGGTGGGAGCAGGGCCTACGGATACGCAGTATTTT. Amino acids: CASSQEVGAGPTDTQYF.

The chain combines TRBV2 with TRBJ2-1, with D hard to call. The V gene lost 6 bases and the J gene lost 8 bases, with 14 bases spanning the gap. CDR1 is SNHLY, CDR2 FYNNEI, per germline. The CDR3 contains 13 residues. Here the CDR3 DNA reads TGTGCCAGCAGCCCGTTCAGTCCGCATGAGCAGTTCTTC. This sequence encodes CASSPFSPHEQFF.

DNA of the CDR3: TGTGCCAGCAGTTTGATTCCTCAGCGGACCATGAACACTGAAGCTTTCTTT. Translating gives CASSLIPQRTMNTEAFF. The V and J genes are TRBV28 and TRBJ1-1; no reliable D call. Trimming left V 3 bases short and J 0 bases short, with 17 bases between. Looked up from germline, CDR1 is MDHEN and CDR2 is SYDVKM. The CDR3 length is 17 residues.

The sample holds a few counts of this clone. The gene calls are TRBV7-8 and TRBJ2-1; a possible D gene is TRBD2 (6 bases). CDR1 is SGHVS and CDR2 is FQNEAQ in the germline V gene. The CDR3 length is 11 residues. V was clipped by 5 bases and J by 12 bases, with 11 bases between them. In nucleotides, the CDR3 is TGTGCCAGCAGCGAGGGAGGTGTGCAGTTCTTC. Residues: CASSEGGVQFF.

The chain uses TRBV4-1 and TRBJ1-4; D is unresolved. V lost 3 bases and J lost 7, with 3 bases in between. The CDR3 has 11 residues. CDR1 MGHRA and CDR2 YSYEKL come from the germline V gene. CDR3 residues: CASSHAEKLFF. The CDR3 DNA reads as TGCGCCAGCAGCCACGCTGAAAAACTGTTTTTT.

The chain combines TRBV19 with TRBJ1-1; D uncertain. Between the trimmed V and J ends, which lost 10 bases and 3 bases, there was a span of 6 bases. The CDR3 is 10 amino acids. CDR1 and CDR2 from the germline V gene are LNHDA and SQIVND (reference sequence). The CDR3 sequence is CATRDTEAFF. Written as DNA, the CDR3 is TGTGCCACGAGGGACACTGAAGCTTTCTTT. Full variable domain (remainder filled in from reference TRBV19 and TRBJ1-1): DGGITQSPKYLFRKEGQNVTLSCEQNLNHDAMYWYRQDPGQGLRLIYYSQIVNDFQKGDIAEGYSVSREKKESFPLTVTSAQKNPTAFYLCATRDTEAFFGQGTRLTVV.

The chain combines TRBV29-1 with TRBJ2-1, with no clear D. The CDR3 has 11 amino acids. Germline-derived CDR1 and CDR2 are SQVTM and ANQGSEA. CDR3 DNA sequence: TGCACCGTACCATCAGGTAATGAGCAGTTCTTC. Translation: CTVPSGNEQFF.

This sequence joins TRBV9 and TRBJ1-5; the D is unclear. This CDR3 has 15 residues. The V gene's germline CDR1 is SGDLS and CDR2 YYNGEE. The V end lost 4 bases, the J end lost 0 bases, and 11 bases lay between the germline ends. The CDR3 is CASSSRGYSNQPQHF. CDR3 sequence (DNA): TGTGCCAGCAGCTCCAGAGGGTATAGCAATCAGCCCCAGCATTTT.